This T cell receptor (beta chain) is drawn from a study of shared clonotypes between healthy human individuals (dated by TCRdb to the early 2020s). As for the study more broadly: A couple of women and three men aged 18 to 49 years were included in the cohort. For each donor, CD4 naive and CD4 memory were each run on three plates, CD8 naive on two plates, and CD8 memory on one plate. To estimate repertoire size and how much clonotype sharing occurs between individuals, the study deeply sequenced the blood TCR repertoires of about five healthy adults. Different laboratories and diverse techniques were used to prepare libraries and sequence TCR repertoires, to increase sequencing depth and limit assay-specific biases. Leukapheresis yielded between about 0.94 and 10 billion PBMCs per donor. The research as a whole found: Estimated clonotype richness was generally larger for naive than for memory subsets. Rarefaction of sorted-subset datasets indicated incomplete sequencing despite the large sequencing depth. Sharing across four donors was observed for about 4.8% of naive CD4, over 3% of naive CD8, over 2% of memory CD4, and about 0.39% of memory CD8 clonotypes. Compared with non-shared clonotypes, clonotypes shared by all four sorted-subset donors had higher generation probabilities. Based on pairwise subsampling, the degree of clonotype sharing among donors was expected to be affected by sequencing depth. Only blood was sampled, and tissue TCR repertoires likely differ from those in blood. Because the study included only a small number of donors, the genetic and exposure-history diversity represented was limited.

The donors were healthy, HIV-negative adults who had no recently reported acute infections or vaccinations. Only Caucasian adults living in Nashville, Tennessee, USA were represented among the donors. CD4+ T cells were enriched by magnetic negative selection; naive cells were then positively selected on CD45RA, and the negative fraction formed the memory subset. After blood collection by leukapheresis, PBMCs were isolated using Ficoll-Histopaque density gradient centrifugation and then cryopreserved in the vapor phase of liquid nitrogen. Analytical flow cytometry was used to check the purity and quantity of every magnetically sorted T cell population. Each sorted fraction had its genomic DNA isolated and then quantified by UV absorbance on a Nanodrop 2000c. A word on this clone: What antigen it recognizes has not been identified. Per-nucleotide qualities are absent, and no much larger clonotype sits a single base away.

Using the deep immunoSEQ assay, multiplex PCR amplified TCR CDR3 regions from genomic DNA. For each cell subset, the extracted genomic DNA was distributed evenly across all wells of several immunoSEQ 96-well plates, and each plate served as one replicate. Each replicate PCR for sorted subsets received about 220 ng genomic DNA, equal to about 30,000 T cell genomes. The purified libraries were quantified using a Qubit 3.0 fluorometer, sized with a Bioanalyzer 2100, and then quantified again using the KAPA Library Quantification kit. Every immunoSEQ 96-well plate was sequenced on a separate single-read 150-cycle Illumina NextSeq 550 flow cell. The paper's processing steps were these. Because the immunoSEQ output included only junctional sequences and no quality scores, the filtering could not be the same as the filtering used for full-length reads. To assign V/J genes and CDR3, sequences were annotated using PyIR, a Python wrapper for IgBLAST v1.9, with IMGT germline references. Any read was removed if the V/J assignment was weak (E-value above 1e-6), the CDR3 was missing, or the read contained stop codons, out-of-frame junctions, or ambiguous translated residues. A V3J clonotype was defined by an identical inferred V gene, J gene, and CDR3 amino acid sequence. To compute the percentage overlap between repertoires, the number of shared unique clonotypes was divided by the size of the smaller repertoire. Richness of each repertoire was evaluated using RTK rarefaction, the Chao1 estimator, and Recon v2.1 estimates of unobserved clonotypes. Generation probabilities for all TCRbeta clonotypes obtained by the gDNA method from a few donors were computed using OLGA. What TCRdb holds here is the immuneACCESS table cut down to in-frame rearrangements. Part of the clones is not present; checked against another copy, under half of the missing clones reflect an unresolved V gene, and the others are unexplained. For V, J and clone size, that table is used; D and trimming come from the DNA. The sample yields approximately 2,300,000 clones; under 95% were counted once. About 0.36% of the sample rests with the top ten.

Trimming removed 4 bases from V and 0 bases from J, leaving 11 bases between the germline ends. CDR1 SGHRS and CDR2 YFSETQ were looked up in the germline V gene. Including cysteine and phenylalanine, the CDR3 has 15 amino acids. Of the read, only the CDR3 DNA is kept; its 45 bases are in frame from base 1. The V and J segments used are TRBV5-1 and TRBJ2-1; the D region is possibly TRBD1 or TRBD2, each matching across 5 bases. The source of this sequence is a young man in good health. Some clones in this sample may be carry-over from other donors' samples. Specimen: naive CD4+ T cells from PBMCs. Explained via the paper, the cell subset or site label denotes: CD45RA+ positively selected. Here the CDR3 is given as CASSQGTASYNEQFF. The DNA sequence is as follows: TGCGCCAGCAGCCAAGGGACCGCCTCCTACAATGAGCAGTTCTTC.